This T cell receptor (beta chain) derives from a study of blood T cells in healthy people across ages. Germline values: CDR1 GTSNPN, CDR2 SVGIG (reference sequence). V was clipped by 8 bases and J by 6 bases; unmatched bases: 8. The CDR3 is made up of 14 amino acids. The study, taken as a whole, reports: Age brought a roughly linear fall in TCR beta diversity measured per million T cells.

Donors ranged from roughly 6 to 100 years old and were healthy Caucasians in Russia. Total RNA, at least 6 micrograms per sample, came from PBMCs. About this clonotype: As yet, its antigen is unknown.

A sample-barcoded 5' primer and a J-beta primer mix were used in a second PCR of roughly 6 to 11 cycles. Each TCR beta cDNA got a 12-nucleotide random molecular identifier. TCRdb re-called the 5' RACE reads through MiXCR, storing one row per CDR3 protein. The data hold about a million distinct CDR3 sequences, with under 40% observed a single time. This chain joins TRBV30 and TRBJ2-3; TRBD2 matches 13 bases. This clonotype was obtained from a young man in good health. The sample comprised blood. The CDR3 DNA is TGTGCCCTTCCTGGGACTAGCGGGGAGGATACGCAGTATTTT. This translates into CALPGTSGEDTQYF. Full variable domain (rest looked up from reference TRBV30 and TRBJ2-3): SQTIHQWPATLVQPVGSPLSLECTVEGTSNPNLYWYRQAAGRGLQLLFYSVGIGQISSEVPQNLSASRPQDRQFILSSKKLLLSDSGFYLCALPGTSGEDTQYFGPGTRLTVL.